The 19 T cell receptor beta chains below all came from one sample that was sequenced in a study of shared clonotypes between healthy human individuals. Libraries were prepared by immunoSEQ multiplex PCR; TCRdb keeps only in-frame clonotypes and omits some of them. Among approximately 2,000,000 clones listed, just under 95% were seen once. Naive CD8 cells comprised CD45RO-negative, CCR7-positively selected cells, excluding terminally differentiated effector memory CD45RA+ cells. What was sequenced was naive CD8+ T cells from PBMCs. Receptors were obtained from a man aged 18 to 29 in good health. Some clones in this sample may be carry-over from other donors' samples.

CDR3 in DNA: TGTGCCAGCACCGACAGTTCCTACGAGCAGTACTTC. This translates into CASTDSSYEQYF. The chain couples TRBV28 to TRBJ2-7; possibly TRBD1 for D (5 bases). CDR3 length: 12 amino acids. CDR1 MDHEN and CDR2 SYDVKM come from the germline V gene. Between the trimmed V and J ends, which lost 7 bases and 1 base, there was a span of 8 bases.

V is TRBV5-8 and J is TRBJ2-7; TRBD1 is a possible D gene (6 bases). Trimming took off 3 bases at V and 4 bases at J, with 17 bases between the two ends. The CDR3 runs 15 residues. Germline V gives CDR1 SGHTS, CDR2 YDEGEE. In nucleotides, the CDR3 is TGTGCCAGCAGCTCCGGCGGCCTGGGGGCGTACGAGCAGTACTTC. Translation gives CASSSGGLGAYEQYF.

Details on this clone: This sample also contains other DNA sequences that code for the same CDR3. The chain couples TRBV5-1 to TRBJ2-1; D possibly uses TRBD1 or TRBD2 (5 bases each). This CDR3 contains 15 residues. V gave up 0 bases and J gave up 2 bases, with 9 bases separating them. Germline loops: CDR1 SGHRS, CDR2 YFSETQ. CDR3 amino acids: CASSLVGGPYNEQFF. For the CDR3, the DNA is TGCGCCAGCAGCTTGGTTGGGGGACCCTACAATGAGCAGTTCTTC.

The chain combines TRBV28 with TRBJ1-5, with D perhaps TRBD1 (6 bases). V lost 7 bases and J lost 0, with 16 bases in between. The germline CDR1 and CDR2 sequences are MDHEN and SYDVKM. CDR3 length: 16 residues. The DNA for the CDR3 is TGTGCCAGCACCGACGGCAGGGGATATAGCAATCAGCCCCAGCATTTT. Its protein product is CASTDGRGYSNQPQHF.

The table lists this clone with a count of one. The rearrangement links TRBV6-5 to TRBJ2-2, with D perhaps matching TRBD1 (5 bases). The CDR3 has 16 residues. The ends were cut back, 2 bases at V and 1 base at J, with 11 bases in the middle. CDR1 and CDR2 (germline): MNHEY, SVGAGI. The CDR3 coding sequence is TGTGCCAGCAGTTACAGTATGGGGCAGAACACCGGGGAGCTGTTTTTT. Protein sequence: CASSYSMGQNTGELFF.

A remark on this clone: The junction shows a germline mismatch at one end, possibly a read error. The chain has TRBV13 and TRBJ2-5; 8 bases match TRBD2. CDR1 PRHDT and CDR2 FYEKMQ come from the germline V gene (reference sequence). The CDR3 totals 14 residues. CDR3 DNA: TGTGCCAGCAGTTTAGCGGGAATGAAAAAGACCCAGTACTTC. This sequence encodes CASSLAGMKKTQYF.

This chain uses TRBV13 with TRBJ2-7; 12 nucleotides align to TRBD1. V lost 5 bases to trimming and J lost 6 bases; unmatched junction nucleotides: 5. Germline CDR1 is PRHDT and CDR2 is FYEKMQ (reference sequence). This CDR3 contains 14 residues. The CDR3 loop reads CASSPGTGGFEQYF. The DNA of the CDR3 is TGTGCCAGCAGCCCAGGGACAGGGGGCTTCGAGCAGTACTTC.

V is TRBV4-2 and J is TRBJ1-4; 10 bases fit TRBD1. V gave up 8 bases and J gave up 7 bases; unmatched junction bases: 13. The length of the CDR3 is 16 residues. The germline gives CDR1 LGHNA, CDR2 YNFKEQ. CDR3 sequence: CASAGTGARGGEKLFF. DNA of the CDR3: TGTGCCAGCGCCGGGACAGGGGCCCGGGGTGGTGAAAAACTGTTTTTT.

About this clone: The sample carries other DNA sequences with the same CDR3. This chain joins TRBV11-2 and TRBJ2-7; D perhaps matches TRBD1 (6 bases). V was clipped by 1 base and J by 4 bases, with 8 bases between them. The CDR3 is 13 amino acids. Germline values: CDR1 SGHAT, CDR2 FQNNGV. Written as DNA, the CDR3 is TGTGCCAGCAGCTTAGGGGGGCTGTACGAGCAGTACTTC. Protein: CASSLGGLYEQYF.

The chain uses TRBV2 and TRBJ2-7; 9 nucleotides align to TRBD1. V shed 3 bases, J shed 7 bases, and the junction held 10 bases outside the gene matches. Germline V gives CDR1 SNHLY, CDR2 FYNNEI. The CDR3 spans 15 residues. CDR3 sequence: CASSERLGQGREQYF. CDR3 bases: TGTGCCAGCAGTGAGCGTCTGGGACAGGGTAGAGAGCAGTACTTC.

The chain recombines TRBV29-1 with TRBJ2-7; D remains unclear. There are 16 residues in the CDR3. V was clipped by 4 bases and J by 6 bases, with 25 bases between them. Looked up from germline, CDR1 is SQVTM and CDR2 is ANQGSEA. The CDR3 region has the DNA TGCAGCGTTGTGGCGGCGGCCGGCGGCCGTTTCTCCGAGCAGTACTTC. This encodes CSVVAAAGGRFSEQYF.

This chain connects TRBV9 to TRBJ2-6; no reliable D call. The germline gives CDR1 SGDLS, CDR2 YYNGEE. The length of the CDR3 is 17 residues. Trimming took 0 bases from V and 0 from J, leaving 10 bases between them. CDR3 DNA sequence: TGTGCCAGCAGCGTAGTTGGCAGTCGCTCTGGGGCCAACGTCCTGACTTTC. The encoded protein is CASSVVGSRSGANVLTF.

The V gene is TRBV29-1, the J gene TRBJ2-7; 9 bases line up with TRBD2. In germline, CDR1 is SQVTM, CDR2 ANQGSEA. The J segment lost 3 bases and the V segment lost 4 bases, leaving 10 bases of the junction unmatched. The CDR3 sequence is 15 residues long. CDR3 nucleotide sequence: TGCAGCGTTGTCGGCAAGCGGGAGGTCAGCTACGAGCAGTACTTC. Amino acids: CSVVGKREVSYEQYF.

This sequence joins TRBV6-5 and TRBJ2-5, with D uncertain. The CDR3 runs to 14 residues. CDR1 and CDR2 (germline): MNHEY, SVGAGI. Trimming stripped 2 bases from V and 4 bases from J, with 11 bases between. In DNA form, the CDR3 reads TGTGCCAGCAGTTACGTCGGTTGGTCAGAGACCCAGTACTTC. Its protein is CASSYVGWSETQYF.

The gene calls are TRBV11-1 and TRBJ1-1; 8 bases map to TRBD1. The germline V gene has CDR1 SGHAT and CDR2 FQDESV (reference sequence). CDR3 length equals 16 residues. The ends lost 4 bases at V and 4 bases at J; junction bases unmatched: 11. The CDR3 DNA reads TGTGCCAGCAGCTCCCTTATTGGACAGGGTCGCACTGAAGCTTTCTTT. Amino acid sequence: CASSSLIGQGRTEAFF.

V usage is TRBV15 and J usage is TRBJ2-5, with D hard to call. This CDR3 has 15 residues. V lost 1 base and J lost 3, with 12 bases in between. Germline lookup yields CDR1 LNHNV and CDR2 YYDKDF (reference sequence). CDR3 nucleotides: TGTGCCACCAGCAGAGGGCCCGAAGGTAAAGAGACCCAGTACTTC. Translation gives CATSRGPEGKETQYF.

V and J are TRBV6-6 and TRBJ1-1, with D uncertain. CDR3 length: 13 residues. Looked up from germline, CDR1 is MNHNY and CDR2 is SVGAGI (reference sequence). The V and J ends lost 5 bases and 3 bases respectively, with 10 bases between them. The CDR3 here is CASSPSRDTEAFF. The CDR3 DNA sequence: TGTGCCAGCAGTCCATCCCGGGACACTGAAGCTTTCTTT.

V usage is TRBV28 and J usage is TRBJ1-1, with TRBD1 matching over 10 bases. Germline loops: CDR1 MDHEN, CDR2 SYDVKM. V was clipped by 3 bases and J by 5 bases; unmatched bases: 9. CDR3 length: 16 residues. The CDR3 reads CASSFPLTGGATEAFF. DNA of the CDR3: TGTGCCAGCAGTTTCCCCCTGACAGGGGGCGCGACTGAAGCTTTCTTT.

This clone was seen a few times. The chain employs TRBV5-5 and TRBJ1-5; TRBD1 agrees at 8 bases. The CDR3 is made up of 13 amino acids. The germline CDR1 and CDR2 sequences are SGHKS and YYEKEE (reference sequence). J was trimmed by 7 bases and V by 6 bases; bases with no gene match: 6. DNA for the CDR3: TGTGCCAGCAACCAGGGGGCCGGACAGCCCCAGCATTTT. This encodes CASNQGAGQPQHF.